The present T cell receptor beta chain was sequenced within a study of T cell responses to AZD1222 COVID-19 vaccine. As for the study in general: Second-dose timings of about 4 or about 12 weeks were pooled.

The germline V gene encodes CDR1 MDHEN and CDR2 SYDVKM. V trimming: 4 bases; J trimming: 4 bases; junction bases outside the gene matches: 3. The CDR3 is made up of 14 amino acids. Study findings and constraints: Only a handful of AZD1222 recipients, roughly 6 in all, had baseline seropositivity. The sample set comprised mostly white British donors with more females, and clonal diversity was possibly underestimated.

The data were produced by immunoSEQ multiplex PCR, yet TCRdb's version contains in-frame clones alone and is incomplete. The sample has roughly 120,000 clones, approximately 89% seen once. As regards this clone: Antigen unknown.

This rearrangement joins TRBV28 to TRBJ2-3; 9 nucleotides agree with TRBD1. Sequenced material: peripheral blood, taken on day 0 of AZD1222 vaccination. The source is an adult in good health. CDR3 nucleotide sequence: TGTGCCAGCAGTTCCGGACAGGGGTCAGATACGCAGTATTTT. Its translation is CASSSGQGSDTQYF.